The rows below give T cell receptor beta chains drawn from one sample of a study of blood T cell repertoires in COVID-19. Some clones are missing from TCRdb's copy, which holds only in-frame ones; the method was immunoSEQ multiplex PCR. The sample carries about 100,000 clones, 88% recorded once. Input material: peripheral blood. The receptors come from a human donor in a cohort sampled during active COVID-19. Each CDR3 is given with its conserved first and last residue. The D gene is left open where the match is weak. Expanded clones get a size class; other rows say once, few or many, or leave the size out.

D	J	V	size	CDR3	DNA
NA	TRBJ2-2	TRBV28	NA	CASSIYQGGELFF	TGTGCCAGCAGCATCTATCAGGGGGGGGAGCTGTTTTTT
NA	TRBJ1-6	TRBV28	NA	CASSFHRGSSYNSPLHF	TGTGCCAGCAGCTTTCATAGGGGGAGCTCCTATAATTCACCCCTCCACTTT
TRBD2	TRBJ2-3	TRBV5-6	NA	CASSYGLAGTDTQYF	TGTGCCAGCAGCTACGGACTAGCGGGTACAGATACGCAGTATTTT
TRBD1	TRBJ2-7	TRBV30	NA	CAWRGQGGTYEQYF	TGTGCCTGGAGGGGACAGGGGGGGACCTACGAGCAGTACTTC
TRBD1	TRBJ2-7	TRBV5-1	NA	CASSPSGGFPYEQYF	TGCGCCAGCAGCCCCTCAGGGGGCTTCCCCTACGAGCAGTACTTC
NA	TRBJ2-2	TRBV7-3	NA	CASSLRGTGELFF	TGTGCCAGCAGCTTGCGCGGGACCGGGGAGCTGTTTTTT
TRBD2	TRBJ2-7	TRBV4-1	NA	CASSHPTSGSYEQYF	TGCGCCAGCAGCCACCCGACTAGCGGGTCCTACGAGCAGTACTTC
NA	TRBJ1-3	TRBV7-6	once	CASSLDLRASSGNTIYF	TGTGCCAGCAGCTTAGATTTGAGGGCTAGCTCTGGAAACACCATATATTTT
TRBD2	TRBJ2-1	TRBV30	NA	CASGLGLNEQFF	TGTGCCTCGGGACTAGGTCTCAATGAGCAGTTCTTC
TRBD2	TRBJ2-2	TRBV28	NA	CASSWTGTSVSGELFF	TGTGCCAGCAGTTGGACCGGGACTAGCGTTAGCGGGGAGCTGTTTTTT
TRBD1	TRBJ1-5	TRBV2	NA	CASSESQGGNQPQHF	TGTGCCAGCAGTGAATCTCAGGGGGGAAATCAGCCCCAGCATTTT
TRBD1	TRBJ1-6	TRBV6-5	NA	CASSYSWDRKNSPLHF	TGTGCCAGCAGTTACTCGTGGGACAGGAAAAATTCACCCCTCCACTTT
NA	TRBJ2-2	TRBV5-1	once	CASSLAGRVNTGELFF	TGCGCCAGCAGCTTGGCCGGCAGGGTTAACACCGGGGAGCTGTTTTTT
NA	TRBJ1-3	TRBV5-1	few	CASSTQGSGNTIYF	TGCGCCAGCAGCACTCAGGGCTCTGGAAACACCATATATTTT
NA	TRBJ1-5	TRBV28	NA	CASSFLKGGSGHQPQHF	TGTGCCAGCAGTTTTTTAAAAGGGGGATCGGGACATCAGCCCCAGCATTTT
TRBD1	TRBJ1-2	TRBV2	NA	CASTPTGGNYGYTF	TGTGCCAGCACTCCGACAGGGGGTAACTATGGCTACACCTTC
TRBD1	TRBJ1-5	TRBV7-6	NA	CASSRSTGTGGEPQHF	TGTGCCAGCAGCCGATCGACAGGGACGGGTGGGGAGCCCCAGCATTTT
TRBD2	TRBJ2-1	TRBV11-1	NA	CASSLSGSGRYNEQFF	TGTGCCAGCAGCTTAAGCGGGAGCGGTCGGTACAATGAGCAGTTCTTC
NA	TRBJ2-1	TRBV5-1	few	CASRGQHNEQFF	TGCGCCAGCAGAGGACAGCACAATGAGCAGTTCTTC
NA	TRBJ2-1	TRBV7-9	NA	CASSLEGLLGNEQFF	TGTGCCAGCAGCTTAGAAGGCTTACTAGGGAATGAGCAGTTCTTC
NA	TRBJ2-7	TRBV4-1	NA	CASSQIQGTPYEQYF	TGCGCCAGCAGCCAGATACAGGGAACCCCCTACGAGCAGTACTTC
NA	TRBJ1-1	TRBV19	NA	CASSIVGTARDF	TGTGCCAGTAGTATAGTGGGTACAGCGAGGGACTTT
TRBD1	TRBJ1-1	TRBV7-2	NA	CASSSTTGQGKAFF	TGTGCCAGCAGCTCTACGACTGGACAGGGGAAAGCTTTCTTT
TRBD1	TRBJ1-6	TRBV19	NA	CASSERTGKSPLHF	TGTGCCAGTAGTGAGAGGACAGGGAAGTCACCCCTCCACTTT